A single sample is the source of the 4 T cell receptor beta chains below, sequenced in a study of shared clonotypes between healthy human individuals. Selected positively for CCR7 and CD45RO-negative, naive CD8 cells excluded terminally differentiated effector memory CD45RA+ cells. Measured with immunoSEQ multiplex PCR; TCRdb has only the in-frame clones, and not every one. This table holds some 2 million clones, over 85% found once. Sequencing input: naive CD8+ T cells sorted from blood. The receptors originated from a man aged 18-30 years in good health.

The V call is TRBV6-1, the J call TRBJ1-5; perhaps TRBD1 as D (6 bases). Germline CDR1 MNHNS, CDR2 SASEGT. Trimming shortened V by 3 bases and J by 5 bases, and 14 bases separated the two germline ends. This CDR3 comprises 15 residues. The DNA of the CDR3 is TGTGCCAGCAGTGATCCCCCCAAGGGGGATCAGCCCCAGCATTTT. Amino acid sequence: CASSDPPKGDQPQHF.

The chain recombines TRBV19 with TRBJ1-1; D gene unclear. CDR1 is LNHDA and CDR2 is SQIVND in the germline V gene (reference sequence). This CDR3 has 12 residues. The V end was cut by 7 bases, the J end by 1 base, with 7 bases between. The CDR3 DNA reads TGTGCCAGTATCGAGGGGAACACTGAAGCTTTCTTT. Encoded protein: CASIEGNTEAFF.

J is TRBJ2-7 and V is TRBV5-6; D gene ambiguous. V was pared by 0 bases and J by 2 bases, with 12 bases between. This CDR3 region has 15 residues. Germline V lookup: CDR1 SGHDT, CDR2 YYEEEE. As DNA, the CDR3 is TGTGCCAGCAGCTTGGCCCTCCAGGCCGCCTACGAGCAGTACTTC. Protein: CASSLALQAAYEQYF.

V and J are TRBV6-6 and TRBJ2-7; a possible D gene is TRBD2 (5 bases). With 4 bases removed from V and 5 bases from J, the gap between germline ends came to 18 bases. Germline V gene sequence: CDR1 MNHNY, CDR2 SVGAGI (reference sequence). CDR3 length: 15 residues. For the CDR3, the DNA is TGTGCCAGCAGTTCTCCCCCAACTAGTAACGACGAGCAGTACTTC. Amino acid sequence: CASSSPPTSNDEQYF.